This passage covers 28 T cell receptor beta chains from one sample sequenced in a study of cytomegalovirus exposure and HLA in healthy donors (dated by TCRdb to about 2017). Receptor libraries were prepared by the immunoSEQ multiplex PCR assay. The multiplex PCR relied on a mix of 60 forward primers for TCR Vbeta segments and 13 reverse primers for TCR Jbeta segments. Imported from immuneACCESS, the table was reduced by TCRdb to in-frame sequences with V and J called. These copies leave out some clones; in studies compared against another copy, an unresolved V gene accounts for under half, and the cause of the remainder is not known. Here the sample has around 75,000 clones; 75% to 80% occur a single time. Around 3.5% of the sample goes to the ten largest clones. Sequencing was done on a sample of PBMCs. Every receptor here comes from a man in his forties in good health and CMV-seronegative.

The chain uses TRBV7-2 and TRBJ2-5; D unresolved. Matching the DNA end better, TRBJ2-7 makes the J call doubtful. This CDR3 comprises 14 residues. Germline V gene lookup returns CDR1 SGHTA and CDR2 FQGNSA. The CDR3 loop is CASSLDRWAGEQYF. The CDR3 region has the DNA TGTGCCAGCAGCTTAGATCGTTGGGCCGGCGAGCAGTACTTC.

This clone was counted only a few times. The CDR3 loop is CASSLSQAGLDEKLFF. As DNA, the CDR3 is TGTGCCAGCAGCTTAAGCCAGGCAGGGCTGGATGAAAAACTGTTTTTT. The chain employs TRBV7-9 and TRBJ1-4; D is perhaps TRBD1 (5 bases). The CDR3 spans 16 residues. The V end was cut by 2 bases, the J end by 6 bases, with 16 bases between. Germline values: CDR1 SEHNR, CDR2 FQNEAQ (reference sequence).

The chain couples TRBV27 to TRBJ2-7; 10 bases map to TRBD1. The CDR3 loop spans 15 amino acids. From germline, CDR1 is MNHEY and CDR2 SMNVEV (reference sequence). Trimming removed 5 bases from V and 9 bases from J; junction bases left unmatched: 13. The CDR3 sequence is CASSDVRDRGSWQYF. The CDR3 nucleotides are TGTGCCAGCAGTGACGTCCGGGACAGGGGAAGTTGGCAGTACTTC.

Note on this clone: A junction end diverges from the germline sequence, so it may reflect a read error. This chain links TRBV6-5 with TRBJ1-2, with D maybe TRBD1 (6 bases). CDR3 size: 14 residues. Germline V lookup: CDR1 MNHEY, CDR2 SVGAGI. CDR3 region: CASSYNRVSGGYPF. The CDR3, as DNA: TGTGCCAGCAGTTACAACAGGGTGTCTGGCGGCTACCCCTTC.

The rearrangement links TRBV7-2 to TRBJ1-2; 11 positions match TRBD1. The V segment lost 5 bases and the J segment 5 bases; nucleotides outside the gene matches: 16. Looked up from germline, CDR1 is SGHTA and CDR2 is FQGNSA. This CDR3 comprises 18 residues. The CDR3 protein is CASSPIAFSGQGEYGYTF. The CDR3 DNA is TGTGCCAGCAGCCCTATAGCATTTTCGGGACAGGGGGAATATGGCTACACCTTC.

J is TRBJ1-3 and V is TRBV6-4; no clear D gene. The CDR3 runs to 14 residues. The V gene's germline CDR1 is MRHNA and CDR2 SNTAGT. Trimming cost V 2 bases and J 0 bases, with 5 bases left between them. Here the CDR3 reads CASSDRHSGNTIYF. In DNA form, the CDR3 reads TGTGCCAGCAGTGACAGACACTCTGGAAACACCATATATTTT.

The chain uses TRBV5-1 and TRBJ1-6; 7 nucleotides line up with TRBD1. The CDR3 has 14 residues. Germline V lookup: CDR1 SGHRS, CDR2 YFSETQ. V shed 4 bases and J 7 bases; nucleotides not matched to a gene: 5. The chain's CDR3 is CASSSDRDNSPLHF. The CDR3 region has the DNA TGCGCCAGCAGCAGCGACAGGGACAATTCACCCCTCCACTTT.

CDR3 region: CASSFFKSPRNSPLHF. In DNA, the CDR3 is TGTGCCAGCAGTTTCTTTAAATCTCCTCGGAATTCACCCCTCCACTTT. The J gene is TRBJ1-6, the V gene TRBV28; no clear D gene. Germline V gene lookup returns CDR1 MDHEN and CDR2 SYDVKM. The CDR3 loop spans 16 amino acids. Trimming took 3 bases from V and 7 from J, leaving 16 bases between them.

This clone was observed a few times. V usage is TRBV5-1 and J usage is TRBJ1-5; maybe TRBD1 (6 bases). The CDR3 consists of 14 residues. V was shortened by 4 bases and J by 7 bases, with 15 bases between the two germline ends. Germline V lookup: CDR1 SGHRS, CDR2 YFSETQ. CDR3 bases: TGCGCCAGCAGCCCACAGGGAGTCGGCCAGCCCCAGCATTTT. Its protein is CASSPQGVGQPQHF. Looking up the rest from reference TRBV5-1 and TRBJ1-5 gives the full variable domain: KAGVTQTPRYLIKTRGQQVTLSCSPISGHRSVSWYQQTPGQGLQFLFEYFSETQRNKGNFPGRFSGRQFSNSRSEMNVSTLELGDSALYLCASSPQGVGQPQHFGDGTRLSIL.

CDR3: CASSINREGDTQYF. The CDR3 DNA reads as TGTGCCAGTAGTATAAACAGGGAAGGTGATACGCAGTATTTT. The chain employs TRBV19 and TRBJ2-3; the D gene is possibly TRBD1 (6 bases). This CDR3 has 14 residues. Germline loops: CDR1 LNHDA, CDR2 SQIVND (reference sequence). Trimming took 2 bases from V and 6 from J, leaving 12 bases between them.

The gene calls are TRBV2 and TRBJ2-3; D remains unclear. The CDR3 totals 14 residues. V shed 5 bases and J shed 2 bases, with 11 bases lying between them. The germline V gene encodes CDR1 SNHLY and CDR2 FYNNEI. DNA of the CDR3: TGTGCCAGCAGTCGACACCTCACCACAGATACGCAGTATTTT. As protein: CASSRHLTTDTQYF. The entire variable domain, with the rest obtained from reference TRBV2 and TRBJ2-3, is as follows: EPEVTQTPSHQVTQMGQEVILRCVPISNHLYFYWYRQILGQKVEFLVSFYNNEISEKSEIFDDQFSVERPDGSNFTLKIRSTKLEDSAMYFCASSRHLTTDTQYFGPGTRLTVL.

The chain employs TRBV5-4 and TRBJ2-5; D not resolved. The better agreement between TRBJ2-7 and the DNA end casts doubt on the J call. Germline V gene lookup returns CDR1 SGHNT and CDR2 YYREEE (reference sequence). The CDR3 is made up of 13 amino acids. The DNA for the CDR3 is TGTGCCAGCAGCTTGGGATCCCCCTACGAGCAGTACTTC. Its protein is CASSLGSPYEQYF.

The chain carries TRBV5-4 and TRBJ1-2; a possible D gene is TRBD1 (6 bases). The CDR3 has 13 amino acids. Between the trimmed V and J ends, which lost 4 bases and 6 bases, there was a span of 13 bases. Germline CDR1 SGHNT, CDR2 YYREEE (reference sequence). The CDR3 sequence is CASSLDRINGYTF. CDR3 in DNA: TGTGCCAGCAGCCTAGACAGGATCAATGGCTACACCTTC.

The gene calls are TRBV18 and TRBJ1-4; D remains ambiguous. V was cut by 2 bases and J by 7 bases, with 14 bases left in between. This CDR3 region has 15 residues. CDR1 is KGHSH and CDR2 is LQKENI in the germline V gene. CDR3 in amino acids: CASSPGVGRVEKLFF. The CDR3 nucleotides are TGTGCCAGCTCACCAGGGGTCGGGCGGGTTGAAAAACTGTTTTTT.

This clone showed up just a few times. The J gene is TRBJ1-5, the V gene TRBV6-1; weak D call: TRBD1 (5 bases). There are 14 residues in the CDR3. V lost 6 bases, J lost 1 base, and 10 bases lay in between. The germline V gene has CDR1 MNHNS and CDR2 SASEGT. The CDR3 DNA follows: TGTGCCAGCAGCCGGGGGGGAAGCAATCAGCCCCAGCATTTT. It encodes CASSRGGSNQPQHF.

DNA for the CDR3: TGTGCCAGTAGTATAGCTTTAAGCGGGCACTCCTACGAGCAGTACTTC. The encoded protein is CASSIALSGHSYEQYF. This rearrangement joins TRBV19 to TRBJ2-7, with D possibly TRBD2 on 6 matching bases. CDR3 length: 16 amino acids. Germline V CDR1 and CDR2: LNHDA, SQIVND (reference sequence). Trimming cost V 1 base and J 0 bases, with 13 bases left between them.

V is TRBV29-1 and J is TRBJ2-2, with D hard to call. Germline V gene lookup returns CDR1 SQVTM and CDR2 ANQGSEA. Trimming removed 2 bases from V and 0 bases from J, with 7 bases in between. The CDR3 covers 14 residues. The CDR3 loop reads CSVETHANTGELFF. The CDR3 nucleotides read TGCAGCGTTGAAACACACGCGAACACCGGGGAGCTGTTTTTT.

This sequence joins TRBV7-8 and TRBJ2-3, with D tentatively TRBD1 (5 bases). Germline V gene data show CDR1 as SGHVS and CDR2 as FQNEAQ. Trimming took 6 bases from V and 7 from J, leaving 11 bases between them. The CDR3 spans 12 residues. CDR3 sequence (DNA): TGTGCCAGCAGACAGGTCGCGAATACGCAGTATTTT. Encoded protein: CASRQVANTQYF.

This clone has just one count. The J gene is TRBJ1-2, the V gene TRBV4-3; TRBD1 matches at 7 bases. Germline V lookup: CDR1 LGHNA, CDR2 YSLEER. With V trimmed by 3 bases and J by 4 bases, 14 bases remained unmatched. This CDR3 spans 17 amino acids. The CDR3 protein is CASSQDPELDRVYGYTF. The CDR3 bases are TGCGCCAGCAGCCAGGACCCAGAACTCGACAGGGTCTATGGCTACACCTTC.

This chain links TRBV5-1 with TRBJ2-7; 7 bases line up with TRBD2. The CDR3 sequence is 15 residues long. The V segment lost 1 base and the J segment 1 base; nucleotides outside the gene matches: 5. Germline-derived CDR1 and CDR2 are SGHRS and YFSETQ. As DNA, the CDR3 is TGCGCCAGCAGCTTGAACGGGGAGGGGTCCTACGAGCAGTACTTC. Residues: CASSLNGEGSYEQYF.

The chain combines TRBV7-3 with TRBJ1-3; 7 bases agree with TRBD1. V shed 5 bases and J 4 bases; nucleotides not matched to a gene: 8. The CDR3 spans 15 residues. Germline V lookup: CDR1 SGHTA, CDR2 FQGTGA. The CDR3 DNA reads TGTGCCAGCAGCCTGACAGGGACCCCCGGAAACACCATATATTTT. Encoded protein: CASSLTGTPGNTIYF.

About this clone: Relative to the germline gene, one junction end is altered; a read error may explain this. The gene calls are TRBV7-9 and TRBJ2-6; D gene unclear. The CDR3 contains 15 residues. Germline CDR1 SEHNR, CDR2 FQNEAQ (reference sequence). This CDR3 is CSSSFFLSGANVLTF. The CDR3 DNA reads TGTTCCAGCAGCTTTTTTCTCTCTGGGGCCAACGTCCTGACTTTC.

The chain joins TRBV7-6 to TRBJ1-1; 7 bases match TRBD1. In germline, CDR1 is SGHVS, CDR2 FNYEAQ. The CDR3 is 15 amino acids. After removal of 1 base from V and 0 bases from J, the junction contained 2 bases not matched to a gene. The CDR3 nucleotides read TGTGCCAGCAGCTTAGGGACAGGCTTGAACACTGAAGCTTTCTTT. Protein product: CASSLGTGLNTEAFF.

This chain connects TRBV19 to TRBJ1-1, with D possibly matching TRBD1 (6 bases). Germline CDR1 is LNHDA and CDR2 is SQIVND (reference sequence). Trimming pared 9 bases from V and 5 bases from J, leaving 19 bases between. The CDR3 is 14 amino acids. CDR3 in amino acids: CASQRDQGTTEAFF. CDR3 DNA: TGTGCCAGCCAACGGGACCAGGGGACGACTGAAGCTTTCTTT.

The rearrangement links TRBV5-8 to TRBJ1-2; 8 bases match TRBD1. CDR1 and CDR2 from the germline V gene are SGHTS and YDEGEE. Trimming at V came to 2 bases and at J to 1 base, leaving 1 base not matched to a gene. The CDR3 consists of 14 residues. The DNA for the CDR3 is TGTGCCAGCAGCTTCGGACAGGGTAACTATGGCTACACCTTC. Protein product: CASSFGQGNYGYTF. The variable domain in full, with the rest retrieved from reference TRBV5-8 and TRBJ1-2, is EAGVTQSPTHLIKTRGQQATLRCSPISGHTSVYWYQQALGLGLQFLLWYDEGEERNRGNFPPRFSGRQFPNYSSELNVNALELEDSALYLCASSFGQGNYGYTFGSGTRLTVV.

The CDR3 DNA follows: TGTGCCAGCAGCGGGGAGACAGGGCACAATTCACCCCTCCACTTT. Its translation: CASSGETGHNSPLHF. The rearrangement links TRBV7-6 to TRBJ1-6; 7 bases match TRBD1. Germline-derived CDR1 and CDR2 are SGHVS and FNYEAQ. The CDR3 extends over 15 amino acids. Trimming at V came to 5 bases and at J to 7 bases, leaving 8 bases not matched to a gene.

The CDR3 DNA reads TGTGCCAGCAGCCAAGTAGGTAGCGGGTTACGGGAGACCCAGTACTTC. Residues: CASSQVGSGLRETQYF. V gene TRBV4-2 combines with J gene TRBJ2-5, with 7 bases that match TRBD2. V lost 1 base and J lost 5; bases outside the gene matches: 10. This CDR3 contains 16 residues. CDR1 LGHNA and CDR2 YNFKEQ come from the germline V gene.

V gene TRBV6-6 combines with J gene TRBJ1-2, with D perhaps TRBD1 (5 bases). In germline, CDR1 is MNHNY, CDR2 SVGAGI (reference sequence). Trimming took off 6 bases at V and 4 bases at J, with 12 bases between the two ends. The CDR3 is 13 amino acids. CDR3 region: CASRNGGAYGYTF. CDR3 DNA: TGTGCCAGCAGAAACGGAGGGGCCTATGGCTACACCTTC.